This is a list of T cell receptor beta chains from one sample in a study of T cell repertoires in cytomegalovirus infection. TCRdb called the reads again in MiXCR, with one record for every CDR3 protein. The sample lists 150,000 to 200,000 distinct CDR3 sequences, roughly 9.8% occurring once. The specimen was PBMCs. The receptors shown here come from a human donor in good health (CMV status not recorded). Some clones in this sample may be carry-over from other donors' samples. CDR3s include the opening cysteine and the closing phenylalanine or tryptophan. Rows may omit the clone size; those that give it use once, few, many or a size class.

size: many; V: TRBV7-8; J: TRBJ2-1; CDR3: CASSPGEARYNEQFF
size: few; V: TRBV14; J: TRBJ1-1; CDR3: CASSVYLGGGTEAFF
size: NA; V: TRBV20-1; J: TRBJ2-1; CDR3: CSASLLDRETEQFF
size: NA; V: TRBV6-6; J: TRBJ2-7; CDR3: CASGTVSYEQYF
size: few; V: TRBV11-2; J: TRBJ1-2; CDR3: CASSLYGTNYGYTF
size: NA; V: TRBV29-1; J: TRBJ1-1; CDR3: CSVSDRQNTEAFF
size: many; V: TRBV28; J: TRBJ2-6; CDR3: CASSRGTPGANVLTF
size: NA; V: TRBV12-3/TRBV12-4; J: TRBJ2-2; CDR3: CASSFGWTANTGELFF
size: many; V: TRBV12-3/TRBV12-4; J: TRBJ2-5; CDR3: CASSSIAQQETQYF
size: NA; V: TRBV27; J: TRBJ1-6; CDR3: CASSSKTGGDSPLHF
size: few; V: TRBV5-4; J: TRBJ1-2; CDR3: CASSHPGVGYGYTF
size: many; V: TRBV5-4; J: TRBJ1-3; CDR3: CASSLDGREGPEAYGWSGNTIYF
size: NA; V: TRBV15; J: TRBJ2-1; CDR3: CATSGTSGDSYNEQFF
size: many; V: TRBV7-9; J: TRBJ1-6; CDR3: CASSFQGESPLHF
size: many; V: TRBV5-6; J: TRBJ1-1; CDR3: CASSPSRDRAGTEAFF
size: few; V: TRBV30; J: TRBJ1-2; CDR3: CAWTLDPWPGGYTF
size: NA; V: TRBV6-8; J: TRBJ2-1; CDR3: CASGDGVSSYNEQFF
size: NA; V: TRBV4-2; J: TRBJ2-7; CDR3: CASSQHSSGRWNEQYF
size: many; V: TRBV28; J: TRBJ2-7; CDR3: CASSSGQLYEQYF
size: many; V: TRBV7-9; J: TRBJ1-5; CDR3: CASSFGGGRQPQHF
size: many; V: TRBV20-1; J: TRBJ1-1; CDR3: CSASYHGGMNTEAFF
size: few; V: TRBV5-1; J: TRBJ2-5; CDR3: CASSLVLAGAQETQYF
size: NA; V: TRBV29-1; J: TRBJ1-2; CDR3: CSGLDGARGYTF
size: many; V: TRBV6-1; J: TRBJ2-2; CDR3: CASRKFLNTGELFF
size: many; V: TRBV11-1; J: TRBJ1-2; CDR3: CASSLAPNDVHYGYTF
size: many; V: TRBV19; J: TRBJ1-1; CDR3: CASSMGKNTEAFF
size: NA; V: TRBV12-3/TRBV12-4; J: TRBJ1-1; CDR3: CASSLLGFTEAFF